The entry below describes one T cell receptor beta chain. This CDR3 is built from 15 residues. Germline CDR1 SGHNT, CDR2 YENEEA. V gave up 0 bases and J gave up 3 bases, with 10 bases separating them. Methods used by the authors: Estimates of nucleated cell counts were drawn from the amplification of reference gene primers. Data came from immunoSEQ multiplex PCR; TCRdb stores just in-frame clones and leaves some out. For V, J and clone size, that table is used; D and trimming come from the DNA. Among hundreds of thousands of clones listed, around three quarters were seen once. The sample comes from a study of blood T cell repertoires in COVID-19.

Material: peripheral blood. This receptor was obtained from a woman older than 75 with acute or convalescent COVID-19. The rearrangement links TRBV11-3 to TRBJ2-3; weak D call: TRBD1 (6 bases). In DNA form, the CDR3 reads TGTGCCAGCAGCTTAGAAGGCAGGGGTACAGATACGCAGTATTTT. It yields the protein CASSLEGRGTDTQYF.